These 22 T cell receptor beta chains originate from one sample sequenced in a study of cytomegalovirus exposure and HLA in healthy donors. The assay was immunoSEQ multiplex PCR, and TCRdb's table has in-frame clones only and misses some. The sample records tens of thousands of clones, about nine tenths being singletons. Material for sequencing was PBMCs. The source of these receptors is a man younger than 35 in good health and CMV-seronegative.

This sequence joins TRBV7-9 and TRBJ2-3; D is perhaps TRBD1 (6 bases). Germline loops: CDR1 SEHNR, CDR2 FQNEAQ (reference sequence). CDR3 length: 16 residues. With 1 base removed from V and 3 bases from J, the gap between germline ends came to 14 bases. The CDR3 coding sequence is TGTGCCAGCAGCTTAGTGCCAGGGGTGGTTACAGATACGCAGTATTTT. Protein: CASSLVPGVVTDTQYF. Combining the CDR3 with reference TRBV7-9 and TRBJ2-3 gives the whole variable domain DTGVSQNPRHKITKRGQNVTFRCDPISEHNRLYWYRQTLGQGPEFLTYFQNEAQLEKSRLLSDRFSAERPKGSFSTLEIQRTEQGDSAMYLCASSLVPGVVTDTQYFGPGTRLTVL.

This clone was seen just once. This chain links TRBV19 with TRBJ1-1; possible D gene TRBD1, 6 bases. Germline V gene data show CDR1 as LNHDA and CDR2 as SQIVND (reference sequence). V was pared by 8 bases and J by 0 bases, with 16 bases between. The CDR3 extends over 15 amino acids. As DNA, the CDR3 is TGTGCCAGTTACTATCTGGGGGGGCTGAACACTGAAGCTTTCTTT. Translated: CASYYLGGLNTEAFF.

This rearrangement joins TRBV12-2 to TRBJ2-1; TRBD2, the table's D call, was not compared with the DNA. TRBV12-2 is given as a pseudogene. The CDR3 contains 17 residues. CDR3 amino acids: CASRLAWRLAGHNEQFF. CDR3 nucleotides: TGTGCAAGTCGCTTAGCGTGGCGACTAGCGGGACACAATGAGCAGTTCTTC.

This clone appeared a single time. This CDR3 is CASSSEGNTEAFF. The CDR3 nucleotides read TGTGCCAGCTCGTCTGAGGGGAACACTGAAGCTTTCTTT. The chain carries TRBV18 and TRBJ1-1; D not resolved. The CDR3 contains 13 residues. Trimming took 6 bases from V and 1 from J, leaving 9 bases between them. Looked up from germline, CDR1 is KGHSH and CDR2 is LQKENI.

The chain uses TRBV30 and TRBJ2-7, with 7 bases aligning to TRBD2. Germline V gives CDR1 GTSNPN, CDR2 SVGIG (reference sequence). CDR3 length: 14 residues. The junction had 8 bases not matched to a gene; V was cut back by 4 bases and J by 2 bases. In DNA form, the CDR3 reads TGTGCCTGGAAGAGTCCGGGGAGGGCCTACGAGCAGTACTTC. It specifies CAWKSPGRAYEQYF.

The chain recombines TRBV7-8 with TRBJ2-1; 9 bases match TRBD2. J lost 4 bases, V lost 6 bases, and 4 bases had no gene match. The CDR3 is made up of 14 amino acids. Germline loops: CDR1 SGHVS, CDR2 FQNEAQ. Written as DNA, the CDR3 is TGTGCCAGCAGTTGGACTAGCGCATACAATGAGCAGTTCTTC. It translates to CASSWTSAYNEQFF.

The gene calls are TRBV7-9 and TRBJ1-2; 9 bases are shared with TRBD1. The junction had 4 bases not matched to a gene; V was cut back by 1 base and J by 7 bases. CDR1 is SEHNR and CDR2 is FQNEAQ in the germline V gene (reference sequence). The CDR3 length is 14 residues. This CDR3 is CASSLDPTGGGYTF. The DNA for the CDR3 is TGTGCCAGCAGCTTAGACCCGACAGGGGGTGGCTACACCTTC.

V usage is TRBV19 and J usage is TRBJ1-5; TRBD1 matches 8 bases. The CDR3 extends over 15 amino acids. CDR1 is LNHDA, CDR2 SQIVND, per germline (reference sequence). With V trimmed by 6 bases and J by 2 bases, 6 bases remained unmatched. CDR3 residues: CASRHQGAGNQPQHF. In DNA form, the CDR3 reads TGTGCCAGTAGACATCAGGGGGCAGGCAATCAGCCCCAGCATTTT.

This chain connects TRBV28 to TRBJ1-2; 9 nucleotides agree with TRBD1. The CDR3 spans 14 residues. The trim removed 4 bases at V and 7 bases at J, leaving 7 bases unmatched. The V gene's germline CDR1 is MDHEN and CDR2 SYDVKM. The DNA for the CDR3 is TGTGCCAGCAGTTCTGGGGGACAGGGCGCTGGCTACACCTTC. Translating gives CASSSGGQGAGYTF.

The V and J genes are TRBV27 and TRBJ1-4; TRBD1 matches 10 bases. V lost 6 bases to trimming and J lost 3 bases; unmatched junction nucleotides: 7. Germline V CDR1 and CDR2: MNHEY, SMNVEV (reference sequence). The CDR3 totals 16 residues. CDR3: CASRRQGAGSNEKLFF. CDR3 in DNA: TGTGCCAGCAGGAGACAGGGGGCAGGGTCTAATGAAAAACTGTTTTTT.

The chain combines TRBV2 with TRBJ1-2; 10 bases fit TRBD1. The CDR3 sequence is 13 residues long. Germline CDR1 is SNHLY and CDR2 is FYNNEI. The V and J ends lost 6 bases and 2 bases, in that order; junction bases with no gene match: 0. CDR3 residues: CASRDRGNYGYTF. In nucleotides, the CDR3 is TGTGCCAGCAGGGACAGGGGGAACTATGGCTACACCTTC.

This chain uses TRBV6-1 with TRBJ1-2, with no clear D. V gave up 7 bases and J gave up 8 bases, with 11 bases separating them. The CDR3 runs to 11 residues. CDR1 and CDR2 (germline): MNHNS, SASEGT. DNA for the CDR3: TGTGCCAGCACCCCCTTCCAGGGCTACACCTTC. This codes for CASTPFQGYTF.

The rearrangement uses TRBV11-1 and TRBJ1-2; D is uncertain. Germline CDR1 and CDR2: SGHAT and FQDESV (reference sequence). This CDR3 is 14 amino acids long. The ends were cut back, 3 bases at V and 4 bases at J, with 12 bases in the middle. The CDR3 reads CASSLRMDRYGYTF. The CDR3 DNA reads as TGTGCCAGCAGCTTGAGGATGGATCGCTATGGCTACACCTTC.

This clone was detected once. This rearrangement joins TRBV19 to TRBJ2-1, with unresolved D. There are 18 residues in the CDR3. Germline CDR1 is LNHDA and CDR2 is SQIVND (reference sequence). Trimming left V 5 bases short and J 0 bases short, with 20 bases between. The CDR3 region is CASSFQVAAASSYNEQFF. The CDR3 bases are TGTGCCAGTAGTTTCCAGGTCGCCGCAGCCAGCTCCTACAATGAGCAGTTCTTC.

The CDR3: CASTDSQIYNEQFF. The CDR3 DNA is TGTGCCAGTACCGACAGCCAGATTTACAATGAGCAGTTCTTC. J is TRBJ2-1 and V is TRBV19; the D gene is possibly TRBD1 (5 bases). V dropped 7 bases and J dropped 4 bases, with 14 bases sitting between them. Germline V CDR1 and CDR2: LNHDA, SQIVND (reference sequence). The CDR3 covers 14 residues. Full variable domain (missing parts from reference TRBV19 and TRBJ2-1): DGGITQSPKYLFRKEGQNVTLSCEQNLNHDAMYWYRQDPGQGLRLIYYSQIVNDFQKGDIAEGYSVSREKKESFPLTVTSAQKNPTAFYLCASTDSQIYNEQFFGPGTRLTVL.

The V call is TRBV7-2, the J call TRBJ2-4, with a possible D match to TRBD2 (6 bases). Trimming left V 8 bases short and J 7 bases short, with 24 bases between. Germline-derived CDR1 and CDR2 are SGHTA and FQGNSA. The CDR3 spans 16 residues. The CDR3 protein is CASYPRSGVAVNIQYF. The CDR3 DNA reads as TGTGCCAGCTATCCTCGTTCGGGAGTGGCGGTGAACATTCAGTACTTC. The variable domain in full, completed from reference TRBV7-2 and TRBJ2-4, reads GAGVSQSPSNKVTEKGKDVELRCDPISGHTALYWYRQSLGQGLEFLIYFQGNSAPDKSGLPSDRFSAERTGGSVSTLTIQRTQQEDSAVYLCASYPRSGVAVNIQYFGAGTRLSVL.

The chain employs TRBV9 and TRBJ2-7; 12 nucleotides line up with TRBD2. The V gene's germline CDR1 is SGDLS and CDR2 YYNGEE. This CDR3 is 14 amino acids long. V lost 3 bases and J lost 6; bases outside the gene matches: 4. CDR3 DNA: TGTGCCAGCAGCGAGACTAGCGGGAGCGCCGAGCAGTACTTC. It is translated as CASSETSGSAEQYF.

V and J are TRBV6-4 and TRBJ2-1; 9 bases line up with TRBD2. This CDR3 contains 17 residues. V trimming: 8 bases; J trimming: 2 bases; junction bases outside the gene matches: 13. Germline V gene data show CDR1 as MRHNA and CDR2 as SNTAGT. The CDR3 sequence is CASSRSGLAFAYNEQFF. Here the CDR3 DNA reads TGTGCCAGCTCCCGATCGGGACTAGCTTTTGCCTACAATGAGCAGTTCTTC.

This clone was detected once. The chain links TRBV30 to TRBJ2-7; 8 bases are shared with TRBD2. Losses at the gene ends were 4 bases for V and 2 bases for J; bases not matched to a gene: 4. The CDR3 runs 13 residues. Germline CDR1 reads GTSNPN; CDR2 reads SVGIG (reference sequence). CDR3 DNA: TGTGCCTGGACCTCGGGAGGGCCCTACGAGCAGTACTTC. Translated: CAWTSGGPYEQYF.

V and J are TRBV27 and TRBJ1-3; D is ambiguous. This CDR3 comprises 14 residues. Germline CDR1 reads MNHEY; CDR2 reads SMNVEV (reference sequence). V was pared by 2 bases and J by 0 bases, with 5 bases between. CDR3 sequence reads: CASSLRSSGNTIYF. For the CDR3, the DNA is TGTGCCAGCAGTTTACGGAGCTCTGGAAACACCATATATTTT.

The J gene is TRBJ2-1, the V gene TRBV7-2, with 7 bases fitting TRBD1. Germline V gives CDR1 SGHTA, CDR2 FQGNSA. Trimming removed 3 bases from V and 2 bases from J; junction bases left unmatched: 1. There are 14 residues in the CDR3. The chain's CDR3 is CASSLTGTYNEQFF. In DNA form, the CDR3 reads TGTGCCAGCAGCTTGACAGGGACCTACAATGAGCAGTTCTTC. The entire variable domain, with the rest obtained from reference TRBV7-2 and TRBJ2-1, is as follows: GAGVSQSPSNKVTEKGKDVELRCDPISGHTALYWYRQSLGQGLEFLIYFQGNSAPDKSGLPSDRFSAERTGGSVSTLTIQRTQQEDSAVYLCASSLTGTYNEQFFGPGTRLTVL.

CDR3 DNA: TGTGCCAGCAGTCTGACAGGGACCTTTGGTGCCGACTACGAGCAGTACTTC. Its translation is CASSLTGTFGADYEQYF. The chain joins TRBV28 to TRBJ2-7; TRBD1 agrees at 7 bases. Germline CDR1 MDHEN, CDR2 SYDVKM. The CDR3 has 17 amino acids. Trimming at V came to 5 bases and at J to 3 bases, leaving 16 bases not matched to a gene.